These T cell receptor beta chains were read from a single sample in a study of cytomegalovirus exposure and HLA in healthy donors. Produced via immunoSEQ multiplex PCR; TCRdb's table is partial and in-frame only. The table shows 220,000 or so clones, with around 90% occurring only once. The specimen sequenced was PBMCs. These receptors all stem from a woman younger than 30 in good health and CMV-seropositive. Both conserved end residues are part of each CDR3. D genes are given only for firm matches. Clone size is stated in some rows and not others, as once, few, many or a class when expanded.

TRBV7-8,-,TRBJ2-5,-,CASSPRDTAGTQYF,TGTGCCAGCAGCCCCCGGGACACCGCCGGGACCCAGTACTTC
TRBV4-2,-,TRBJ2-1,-,CASSQGQRSYNEQFF,TGTGCCAGCAGCCAAGGACAGCGTAGCTACAATGAGCAGTTCTTC
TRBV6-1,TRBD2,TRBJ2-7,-,CASSDQRGESYEQYF,TGTGCCAGCAGTGATCAGCGGGGCGAAAGCTACGAGCAGTACTTC
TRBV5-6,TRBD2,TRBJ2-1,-,CASGPAGGAFF,TGTGCCAGCGGCCCAGCGGGAGGGGCGTTCTTC
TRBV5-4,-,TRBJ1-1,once,CASSRAAAGAEAFF,TGTGCCAGCAGCCGCGCGGCGGCTGGCGCTGAAGCTTTCTTT
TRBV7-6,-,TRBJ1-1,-,CASSLQNTEAFF,TGTGCCAGCAGCTTACAGAACACTGAAGCTTTCTTT
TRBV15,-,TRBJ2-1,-,CATSRVPAFVGGNEQFF,TGTGCCACCAGCAGAGTCCCCGCTTTTGTAGGGGGCAATGAGCAGTTCTTC
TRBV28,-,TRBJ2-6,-,CATNRVAGANVLTF,TGTGCCACAAACAGGGTGGCCGGGGCCAACGTCCTGACTTTC
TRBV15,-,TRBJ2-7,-,CATSRDRGEIYEQYF,TGTGCCACCAGCAGAGACAGGGGTGAAATCTACGAGCAGTACTTC
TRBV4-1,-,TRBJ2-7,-,CASSQDTVTYEQYF,TGCGCCAGCAGCCAAGATACGGTTACCTACGAGCAGTACTTC
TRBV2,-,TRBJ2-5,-,CASTPREETQYF,TGTGCCAGCACCCCCCGCGAGGAGACCCAGTACTTC
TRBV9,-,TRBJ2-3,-,CASSALTRADTQYF,TGTGCCAGCAGCGCCTTGACCAGGGCGGATACGCAGTATTTT
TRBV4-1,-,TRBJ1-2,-,CASSQETAKNYGYTF,TGCGCCAGCAGCCAGGAAACAGCAAAAAACTATGGCTACACCTTC
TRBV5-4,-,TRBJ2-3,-,CASRKQLGGRRTDTQYF,TGTGCCAGCAGAAAACAGCTGGGGGGTCGGAGAACAGATACGCAGTATTTT
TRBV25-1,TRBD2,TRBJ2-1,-,CASRSGTSSYNEQFF,TGTGCCAGCAGGTCCGGGACTAGTTCCTACAATGAGCAGTTCTTC
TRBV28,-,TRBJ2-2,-,CASRGWQSTGELFF,TGTGCCAGCAGGGGCTGGCAGTCCACCGGGGAGCTGTTTTTT
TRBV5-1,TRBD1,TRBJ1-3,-,CASSIGTVTGNTIYF,TGCGCCAGCAGCATAGGGACAGTAACTGGAAACACCATATATTTT
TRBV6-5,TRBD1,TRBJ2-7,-,CASSYPGQGYEQYF,TGTGCCAGCAGTTACCCGGGACAGGGGTACGAGCAGTACTTC
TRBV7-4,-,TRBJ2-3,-,CASSIRVLLDLSTDTQYF,TGTGCCAGCAGCATACGCGTCCTACTAGACCTAAGCACAGATACGCAGTATTTT
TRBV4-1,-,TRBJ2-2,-,CASSPRSGSNVGELFF,TGCGCCAGCAGCCCCCGGAGCGGATCTAATGTCGGGGAGCTGTTTTTT
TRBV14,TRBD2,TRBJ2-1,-,CASSQGSRLAGVYNEQFF,TGTGCCAGCAGCCAAGGGTCGAGGCTAGCGGGAGTTTACAATGAGCAGTTCTTC
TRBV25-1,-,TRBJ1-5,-,CASHGAGPNQPQHF,TGTGCCAGCCATGGGGCGGGGCCCAATCAGCCCCAGCATTTT
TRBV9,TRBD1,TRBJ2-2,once,CASSVGGQVSNGELFF,TGTGCCAGCAGCGTAGGGGGACAGGTGTCCAATGGGGAGCTGTTTTTT
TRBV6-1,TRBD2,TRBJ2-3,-,CASSEGAGGVNTQYF,TGTGCCAGCAGTGAAGGAGCGGGAGGTGTGAATACGCAGTATTTT
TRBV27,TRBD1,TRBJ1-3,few,CASSLSAGGSGNTIYF,TGTGCCAGCAGTTTATCGGCAGGGGGTTCTGGAAACACCATATATTTT
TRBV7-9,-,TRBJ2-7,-,CASSFRDRYEQYF,TGTGCCAGCAGCTTTAGAGACAGGTACGAGCAGTACTTC
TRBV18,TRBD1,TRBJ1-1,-,CASSQGAYREAFF,TGTGCCAGCTCACAGGGGGCATACAGGGAAGCTTTCTTT
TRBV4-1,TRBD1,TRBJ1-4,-,CASSQALQGRGEKLFF,TGCGCCAGCAGCCAGGCGTTACAGGGGCGGGGTGAAAAACTGTTTTTT
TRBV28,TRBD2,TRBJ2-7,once,CASSSRGSGYSYEQYF,TGTGCCAGCAGCAGCAGAGGTAGCGGGTATTCCTACGAGCAGTACTTC
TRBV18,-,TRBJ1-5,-,CASSPRLGEGNQPQHF,TGTGCCAGCTCACCACGGTTGGGAGAGGGCAATCAGCCCCAGCATTTT
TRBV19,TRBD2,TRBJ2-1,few,CASSISGEGYNEQFF,TGTGCCAGTAGTATCTCGGGGGAGGGCTACAATGAGCAGTTCTTC
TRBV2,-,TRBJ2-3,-,CASSGGGGTDTQYF,TGTGCCAGCAGTGGAGGCGGCGGTACAGATACGCAGTATTTT
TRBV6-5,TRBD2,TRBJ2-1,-,CATGLAPNEQFF,TGTGCCACCGGACTAGCTCCCAATGAGCAGTTCTTC
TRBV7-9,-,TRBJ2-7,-,CASSLARDEQYF,TGTGCCAGCAGCTTAGCGAGAGACGAGCAGTACTTC
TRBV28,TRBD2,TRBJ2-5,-,CASSLRTSGREETQYF,TGTGCCAGCAGTTTGCGGACTAGCGGGAGGGAAGAGACCCAGTACTTC
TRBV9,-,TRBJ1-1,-,CASSVEGTREMNTEAFF,TGTGCCAGCAGCGTGGAGGGGACGCGAGAAATGAACACTGAAGCTTTCTTT
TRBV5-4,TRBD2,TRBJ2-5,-,CASSRPAGAETQYF,TGTGCCAGCAGCCGCCCGGCGGGAGCGGAGACCCAGTACTTC
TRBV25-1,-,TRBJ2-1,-,CASNDAGSYNEQFF,TGTGCCAGCAATGACGCAGGTAGTTACAATGAGCAGTTCTTC
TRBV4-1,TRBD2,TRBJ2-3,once,CASSGRLAGGDTDTQYF,TGCGCCAGCAGCGGTCGACTAGCGGGAGGGGACACAGATACGCAGTATTTT
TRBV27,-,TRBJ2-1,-,CASSPQGSGYNEQFF,TGTGCCAGCAGTCCCCAGGGATCAGGGTACAATGAGCAGTTCTTC
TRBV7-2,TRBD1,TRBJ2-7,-,CASEGDRNYEQYF,TGTGCCAGCGAGGGGGACAGAAACTACGAGCAGTACTTC
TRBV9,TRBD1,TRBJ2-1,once,CASSAGTGVQGPTYNEQFF,TGTGCCAGCAGCGCTGGGACAGGCGTTCAGGGTCCTACATACAATGAGCAGTTCTTC
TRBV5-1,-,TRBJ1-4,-,CASSLSVSGVNEKLFF,TGCGCCAGCAGCTTGTCGGTTTCAGGGGTTAATGAAAAACTGTTTTTT
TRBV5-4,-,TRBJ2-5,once,CASSTLDRKETQYF,TGTGCCAGCAGCACCCTCGACAGAAAAGAGACCCAGTACTTC
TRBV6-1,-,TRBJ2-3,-,CASRDLGGTDTQYF,TGTGCCAGCAGGGACTTAGGTGGTACGGATACGCAGTATTTT
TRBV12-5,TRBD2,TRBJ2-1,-,CASGRGLDLYNEQFF,TGTGCTAGTGGAAGGGGACTAGACCTTTACAATGAGCAGTTCTTC
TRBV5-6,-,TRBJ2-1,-,CASSISGPSYNEQFF,TGTGCCAGCAGCATTAGCGGCCCGTCCTACAATGAGCAGTTCTTC
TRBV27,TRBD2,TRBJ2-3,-,CASSLTSGRYTQYF,TGTGCCAGCAGTTTAACTAGCGGGAGATATACGCAGTATTTT
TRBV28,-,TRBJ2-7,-,CASSLMSFEQYF,TGTGCCAGCAGTTTAATGTCTTTCGAGCAGTACTTC
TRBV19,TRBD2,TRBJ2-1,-,CASSAPTSGRRVNEQFF,TGTGCCAGTAGTGCTCCTACCAGCGGGAGGAGGGTCAATGAGCAGTTCTTC
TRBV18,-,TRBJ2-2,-,CASSGQKNTGELFF,TGTGCCAGCTCGGGGCAGAAGAACACCGGGGAGCTGTTTTTT
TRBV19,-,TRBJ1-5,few,CASSQNVGQSNQPQHF,TGTGCCAGTAGCCAGAATGTGGGGCAAAGCAATCAGCCCCAGCATTTT
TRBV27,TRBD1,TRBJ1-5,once,CASSLGRDRRGNSNQPQHF,TGTGCCAGCAGTTTAGGCCGGGACAGAAGAGGAAATAGCAATCAGCCCCAGCATTTT
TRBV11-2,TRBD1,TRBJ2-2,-,CASSLKWDRPNTGELFF,TGTGCCAGCAGCTTAAAATGGGACAGGCCGAACACCGGGGAGCTGTTTTTT
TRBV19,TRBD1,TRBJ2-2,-,CASSMGQGTGELFF,TGTGCCAGTAGTATGGGACAGGGCACCGGGGAGCTGTTTTTT
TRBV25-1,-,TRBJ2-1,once,CASSEYNPRRRDNEQFF,TGTGCCAGCAGTGAATACAACCCCCGGAGGCGGGACAATGAGCAGTTCTTC
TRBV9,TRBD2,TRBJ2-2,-,CASSLWAGGTNTGELFF,TGTGCCAGCAGTCTGTGGGCGGGAGGTACGAACACCGGGGAGCTGTTTTTT
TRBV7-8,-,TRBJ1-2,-,CASSDFRTVYGYTF,TGTGCCAGCAGCGACTTTCGGACAGTCTATGGCTACACCTTC
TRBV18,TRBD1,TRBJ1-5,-,CASSPGAGGQPQHF,TGTGCCAGCTCACCGGGGGCAGGGGGTCAGCCCCAGCATTTT